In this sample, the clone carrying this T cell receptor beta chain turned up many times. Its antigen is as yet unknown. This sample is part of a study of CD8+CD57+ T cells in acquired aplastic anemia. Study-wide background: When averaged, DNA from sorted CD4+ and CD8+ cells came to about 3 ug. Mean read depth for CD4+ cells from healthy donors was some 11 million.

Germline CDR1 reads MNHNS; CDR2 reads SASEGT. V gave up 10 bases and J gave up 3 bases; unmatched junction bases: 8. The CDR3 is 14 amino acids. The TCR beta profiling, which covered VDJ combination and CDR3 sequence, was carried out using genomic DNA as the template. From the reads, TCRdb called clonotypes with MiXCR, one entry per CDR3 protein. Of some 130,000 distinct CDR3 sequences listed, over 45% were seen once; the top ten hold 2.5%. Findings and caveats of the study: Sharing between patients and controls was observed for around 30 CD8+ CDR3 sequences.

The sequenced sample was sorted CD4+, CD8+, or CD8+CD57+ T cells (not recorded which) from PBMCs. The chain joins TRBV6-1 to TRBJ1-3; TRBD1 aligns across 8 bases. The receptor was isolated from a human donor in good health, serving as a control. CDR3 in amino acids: CATSRDRSGNTIYF. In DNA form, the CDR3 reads TGTGCCACATCGAGGGACAGGAGTGGAAACACCATATATTTT.